This TCR beta chain was sequenced during a study of T cells in Graves' hyperthyroidism and ophthalmopathy. J lost 4 bases, V lost 0 bases, and 8 bases had no gene match. From germline, CDR1 is MNHEY and CDR2 SVGAGI. CDR3 length: 16 amino acids. No ophthalmopathy progression within 18 months constituted stable Graves' hyperthyroidism. The study based diagnoses on clinical symptoms, serum thyroxine and TRAb, thyroid ultrasound and orbital computed tomography. Authors of the study amplified TCR beta CDR3 regions from RNA transcripts. The HTBI primer set drove a first-round RT-PCR of the TCR CDR3. TCRdb re-called the multiplex PCR reads with MiXCR, one entry per CDR3 protein. This sample yields about 400,000 distinct CDR3 sequences, of which around 16% are seen a single time; about 14% belongs to the top ten.

The specimen was blood. The sequence was collected from a young woman with Graves' hyperthyroidism. This chain connects TRBV6-5 to TRBJ1-2; 7 bases map to TRBD1. CDR3: CASSYSSSRDSYGYTF. CDR3 nucleotides: TGTGCCAGCAGTTACTCCTCCTCGAGGGACAGCTATGGCTACACCTTC.